What follows are 14 T cell receptor beta chains derived from one specimen sequenced in a study of shared clonotypes between healthy human individuals. Only in-frame clones appear in the TCRdb table, and some are missing; sequencing was by immunoSEQ multiplex PCR. Of about 470,000 clones detected, roughly 77% appear once; the ten largest clones hold around 13%. The sequencing input was PBMCs. All receptors come from a middle-aged woman in good health. Some clones in this sample may be carry-over from other donors' samples.

The chain joins TRBV19 to TRBJ2-3, with a weak D call TRBD1 (5 bases). Germline loops: CDR1 LNHDA, CDR2 SQIVND (reference sequence). Trimming took 4 bases from V and 2 from J, leaving 7 bases between them. The CDR3 totals 13 residues. The CDR3 coding sequence is TGTGCCAGTAGTAGGACAAACACAGATACGCAGTATTTT. Encoded protein: CASSRTNTDTQYF.

V usage is TRBV28 and J usage is TRBJ2-5; 7 bases align to TRBD2. The CDR3 extends over 14 amino acids. J was trimmed by 5 bases and V by 6 bases; bases with no gene match: 9. Germline values: CDR1 MDHEN, CDR2 SYDVKM. The CDR3 region has the DNA TGTGCCAGCAGCACCGGGGGGTCCCAGGAGACCCAGTACTTC. It specifies CASSTGGSQETQYF.

The chain joins TRBV7-2 to TRBJ2-5, with 8 bases lining up with TRBD2. CDR1 SGHTA and CDR2 FQGNSA come from the germline V gene. With V trimmed by 2 bases and J by 5 bases, 4 bases remained unmatched. The CDR3 contains 14 residues. The CDR3 here is CASSLSGRGETQYF. DNA for the CDR3: TGTGCCAGCAGCTTAAGCGGGAGAGGCGAGACCCAGTACTTC.

This chain joins TRBV5-1 and TRBJ2-2; D uncertain. V dropped 5 bases and J dropped 4 bases, with 9 bases sitting between them. CDR3 length: 13 residues. CDR1 and CDR2 (germline): SGHRS, YFSETQ. In nucleotides, the CDR3 is TGCGCCAGCAGGGAGACAACCACCGGGGAGCTGTTTTTT. This translates into CASRETTTGELFF.

V gene TRBV28 combines with J gene TRBJ2-7, with D unresolved. The germline gives CDR1 MDHEN, CDR2 SYDVKM. This CDR3 has 14 residues. V was trimmed by 2 bases and J by 0 bases, leaving 8 bases between them. CDR3: CASSLLTASYEQYF. In DNA form, the CDR3 reads TGTGCCAGCAGTTTACTCACAGCCTCCTACGAGCAGTACTTC.

This clone appeared a few times. The chain carries TRBV19 and TRBJ1-3, with D unresolved. V lost 6 bases and J lost 0, with 12 bases in between. The CDR3 totals 15 residues. CDR1 LNHDA and CDR2 SQIVND come from the germline V gene (reference sequence). CDR3 residues: CASSRDRSSGNTIYF. The CDR3 DNA sequence: TGTGCCAGTAGCCGAGACCGCAGCTCTGGAAACACCATATATTTT.

V and J are TRBV5-6 and TRBJ2-5; TRBD2 matches 9 bases. With 4 bases clipped from V and 2 bases from J, the junction kept 12 bases outside the gene matches. This CDR3 region has 17 residues. The germline V gene encodes CDR1 SGHDT and CDR2 YYEEEE. CDR3 residues: CASSHLGSGRFQETQYF. The CDR3 coding sequence is TGTGCCAGCAGCCACCTAGGGAGCGGGAGGTTTCAAGAGACCCAGTACTTC.

With regard to this clone: Other DNA sequences in this sample translate to the same CDR3. This chain connects TRBV6-4 to TRBJ2-3, with 7 bases fitting TRBD2. J lost 0 bases, V lost 2 bases, and 2 bases had no gene match. Germline V gene data show CDR1 as MRHNA and CDR2 as SNTAGT. CDR3 length: 15 amino acids. CDR3 DNA: TGTGCCAGCAGTGACGGTAGCGGGAGCACAGATACGCAGTATTTT. Its protein product is CASSDGSGSTDTQYF.

A remark on this clone: Other DNA variants within this sample encode the same CDR3. This chain links TRBV10-3 with TRBJ1-4; maybe TRBD1 (5 bases). Trimming left V 0 bases short and J 4 bases short, with 9 bases between. Germline-derived CDR1 and CDR2 are ENHRY and SYGVKD. This CDR3 is built from 15 residues. The chain's CDR3 is CAISESRGVNEKLFF. The CDR3 DNA reads TGTGCCATCAGTGAGTCCAGAGGGGTTAATGAAAAACTGTTTTTT.

The chain employs TRBV6-1 and TRBJ2-3; 7 bases agree with TRBD1. The germline CDR1 and CDR2 sequences are MNHNS and SASEGT. The CDR3 length is 13 residues. CDR3 in amino acids: CSSRDRDTDTQYF. In DNA, the CDR3 is TGTTCCTCCCGGGACAGAGACACAGATACGCAGTATTTT.

V usage is TRBV6-1 and J usage is TRBJ2-1; TRBD2 matches 9 bases. Germline V lookup: CDR1 MNHNS, CDR2 SASEGT. J lost 8 bases, V lost 7 bases, and 12 bases had no gene match. The CDR3 extends over 15 amino acids. CDR3 sequence reads: CASMGGSGSTYEQFF. CDR3 bases: TGTGCCAGCATGGGTGGTAGCGGGAGTACTTATGAGCAGTTCTTC.

The chain has TRBV6-1 and TRBJ1-2; no clear D. V was trimmed by 3 bases and J by 5 bases, leaving 13 bases between them. CDR3 length: 14 residues. Germline loops: CDR1 MNHNS, CDR2 SASEGT. The CDR3 spells CASSEESDGYGYTF. The CDR3 region has the DNA TGTGCCAGCAGTGAGGAATCGGACGGGTATGGCTACACCTTC.

The chain employs TRBV18 and TRBJ1-2; 9 bases match TRBD1. Germline assignment: CDR1 KGHSH and CDR2 LQKENI. CDR3 length: 14 amino acids. Unmatched junction bases numbered 2, after V lost 3 bases and J lost 3 bases. The CDR3 nucleotides are TGTGCCAGCTCACCGGGACAGGGTTACTATGGCTACACCTTC. Amino acids: CASSPGQGYYGYTF.

The J gene is TRBJ1-2, the V gene TRBV7-6; D unclear. CDR1 and CDR2 from the germline V gene are SGHVS and FNYEAQ. Trimming took 5 bases from V and 3 from J, leaving 10 bases between them. The length of the CDR3 is 13 residues. This CDR3 reads CASSDAPYYGYTF. CDR3 DNA sequence: TGTGCCAGCAGCGACGCCCCTTACTATGGCTACACCTTC. The entire variable domain, with the rest obtained from reference TRBV7-6 and TRBJ1-2, is as follows: GAGVSQSPRYKVTKRGQDVALRCDPISGHVSLYWYRQALGQGPEFLTYFNYEAQQDKSGLPNDRFSAERPEGSISTLTIQRTEQRDSAMYRCASSDAPYYGYTFGSGTRLTVV.